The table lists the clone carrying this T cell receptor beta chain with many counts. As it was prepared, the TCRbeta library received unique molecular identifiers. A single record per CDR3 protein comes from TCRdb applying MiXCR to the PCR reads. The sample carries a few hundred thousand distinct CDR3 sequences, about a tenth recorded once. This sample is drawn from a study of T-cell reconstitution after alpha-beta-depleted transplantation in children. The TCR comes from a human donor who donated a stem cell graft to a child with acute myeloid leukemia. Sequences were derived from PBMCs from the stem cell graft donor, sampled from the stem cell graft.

The CDR3 DNA follows: TGTGCCAGCAGTTCCGGAAGTTACGGCTTTGAGCAGTTCTTC. It encodes CASSSGSYGFEQFF. The chain is built from TRBV27 and TRBJ2-1, with unresolved D. The V gene lost 4 bases and the J gene lost 9 bases, with 16 bases spanning the gap. Germline CDR1 and CDR2: MNHEY and SMNVEV (reference sequence). This CDR3 is 14 amino acids long.